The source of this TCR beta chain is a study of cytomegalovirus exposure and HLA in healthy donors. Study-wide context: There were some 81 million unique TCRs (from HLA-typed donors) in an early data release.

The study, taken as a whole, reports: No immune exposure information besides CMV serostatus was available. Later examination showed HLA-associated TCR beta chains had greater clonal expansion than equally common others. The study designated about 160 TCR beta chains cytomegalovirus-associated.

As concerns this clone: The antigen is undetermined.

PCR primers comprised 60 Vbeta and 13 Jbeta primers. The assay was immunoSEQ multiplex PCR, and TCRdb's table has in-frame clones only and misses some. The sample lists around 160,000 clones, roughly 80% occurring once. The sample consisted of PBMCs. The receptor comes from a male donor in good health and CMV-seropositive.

CDR3 DNA: TGCAGCGTCGGGGGGGGAAAATACACCGGGGAGCTGTTTTTT. Protein sequence: CSVGGGKYTGELFF. This chain joins TRBV29-1 and TRBJ2-2; 8 bases match TRBD2. The V segment lost 6 bases and the J segment 3 bases; nucleotides outside the gene matches: 6. Looked up from germline, CDR1 is SQVTM and CDR2 is ANQGSEA. The CDR3 consists of 14 residues.